Sequencing of this T cell receptor (beta chain) was carried out in a study of blood T cell repertoires in COVID-19. The CDR3 is 12 amino acids. Looked up from germline, CDR1 is SNHLY and CDR2 is FYNNEI. V lost 6 bases, J lost 7 bases, and 0 bases stayed unmatched. TCRdb's table, derived via immunoSEQ multiplex PCR, lists solely in-frame clones and lacks some. The sample holds approximately 150,000 clones, over 70% seen once. This TCR derives from a man aged 50-59 years who had recovered from COVID-19. The sequenced material came from peripheral blood. The chain has TRBV2 and TRBJ2-1; 10 bases are shared with TRBD1. This CDR3 reads CASRGQGNEQFF. The CDR3 coding sequence is TGTGCCAGCAGGGGACAGGGGAATGAGCAGTTCTTC.